The text below deals with one T cell receptor beta chain. The antigen is unknown. These data come from a study of CD8+ T cells in alopecia areata. Extracted from the samples, RNA was reverse transcribed into cDNA to serve as the sequencing template. Profiled with immunoSEQ multiplex PCR; TCRdb holds only in-frame clones, not every one. The sample has about 190,000 clones, more than 55% seen once. Germline lookup yields CDR1 SQVTM and CDR2 ANQGSEA. The CDR3 length is 15 residues. Study-level results: Scalp clonality and expanded CD8+ clones among the top 100 were significantly decreased by tofacitinib.

Described treatment: oral pan-JAK inhibitor, 5-10 mg twice daily. Using a FACSAria, the CD4+ and CD8+ T cells were sorted from the PBMCs. The V and J genes are TRBV29-1 and TRBJ2-6; the match to TRBD1 covers 7 bases. This sequence originates from a human donor with alopecia areata. This sample comprised CD4+ T cells sorted from blood, obtained at week 4, from a patient treated with tofacitinib. CDR3 nucleotide sequence: TGCAGTCGGGACAGAGCCTCTTTAAAGGCCAACGTCCTGACTTTC. Its protein is CSRDRASLKANVLTF. The full variable domain, rest sourced from reference TRBV29-1 and TRBJ2-6, is SAVISQKPSRDICQRGTSLTIQCQVDSQVTMMFWYRQQPGQSLTLIATANQGSEATYESGFVIDKFPISRPNLTFSTLTVSNMSPEDSSIYLCSRDRASLKANVLTFGAGSRLTVL.